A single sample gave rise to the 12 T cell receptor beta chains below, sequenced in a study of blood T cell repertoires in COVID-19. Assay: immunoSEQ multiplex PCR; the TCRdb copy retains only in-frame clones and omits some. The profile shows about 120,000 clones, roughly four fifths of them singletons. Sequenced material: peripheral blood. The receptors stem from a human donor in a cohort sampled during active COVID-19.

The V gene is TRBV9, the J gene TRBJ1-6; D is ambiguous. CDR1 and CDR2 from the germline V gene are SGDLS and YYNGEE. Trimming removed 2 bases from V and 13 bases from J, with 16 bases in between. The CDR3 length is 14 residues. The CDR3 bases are TGTGCCAGCAGCGTCTCGGAGGGAGTCAGTCCCCTCCACTTT. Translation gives CASSVSEGVSPLHF.

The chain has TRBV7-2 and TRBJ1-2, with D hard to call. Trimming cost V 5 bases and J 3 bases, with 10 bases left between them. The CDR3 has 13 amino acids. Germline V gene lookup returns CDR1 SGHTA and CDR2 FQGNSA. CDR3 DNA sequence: TGTGCCAGCAGCCCCGACGGAGACTATGGCTACACCTTC. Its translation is CASSPDGDYGYTF.

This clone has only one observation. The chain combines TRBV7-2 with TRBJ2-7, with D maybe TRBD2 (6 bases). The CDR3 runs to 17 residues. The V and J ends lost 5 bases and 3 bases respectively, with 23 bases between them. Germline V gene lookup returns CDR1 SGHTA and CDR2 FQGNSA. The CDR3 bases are TGTGCCAGCAGCCCTCCTCATAGGGGCGGGGAACACTACGAGCAGTACTTC. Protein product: CASSPPHRGGEHYEQYF.

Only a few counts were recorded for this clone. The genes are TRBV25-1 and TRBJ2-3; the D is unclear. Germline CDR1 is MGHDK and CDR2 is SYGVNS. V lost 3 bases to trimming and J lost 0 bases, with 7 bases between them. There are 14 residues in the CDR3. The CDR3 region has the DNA TGTGCCAGCAGTGAGTACTGGAGCACAGATACGCAGTATTTT. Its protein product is CASSEYWSTDTQYF.

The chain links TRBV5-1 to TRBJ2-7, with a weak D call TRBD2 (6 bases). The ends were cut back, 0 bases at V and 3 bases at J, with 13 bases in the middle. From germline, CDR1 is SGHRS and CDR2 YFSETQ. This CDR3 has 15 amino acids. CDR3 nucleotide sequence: TGCGCCAGCAGCTTGGCTCTAGCGAGCCACTACGAGCAGTACTTC. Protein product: CASSLALASHYEQYF.

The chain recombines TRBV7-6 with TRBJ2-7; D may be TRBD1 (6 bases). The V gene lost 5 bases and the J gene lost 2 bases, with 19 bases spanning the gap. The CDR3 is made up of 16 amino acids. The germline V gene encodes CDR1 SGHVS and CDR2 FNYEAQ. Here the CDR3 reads CASSATNRDLPYEQYF. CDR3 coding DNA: TGTGCCAGCAGCGCGACTAACAGGGACCTACCCTACGAGCAGTACTTC.

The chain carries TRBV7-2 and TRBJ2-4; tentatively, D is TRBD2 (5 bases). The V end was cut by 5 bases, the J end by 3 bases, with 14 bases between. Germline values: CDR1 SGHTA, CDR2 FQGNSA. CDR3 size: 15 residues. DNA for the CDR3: TGTGCCAGCAGCACAAGCTACGGGGACAAAAACATTCAGTACTTC. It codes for CASSTSYGDKNIQYF.

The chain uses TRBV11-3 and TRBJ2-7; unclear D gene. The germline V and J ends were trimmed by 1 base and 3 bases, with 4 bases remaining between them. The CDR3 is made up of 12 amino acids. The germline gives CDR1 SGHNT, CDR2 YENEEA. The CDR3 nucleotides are TGTGCCAGCAGCTTAGTCCGCTACGAGCAGTACTTC. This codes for CASSLVRYEQYF.

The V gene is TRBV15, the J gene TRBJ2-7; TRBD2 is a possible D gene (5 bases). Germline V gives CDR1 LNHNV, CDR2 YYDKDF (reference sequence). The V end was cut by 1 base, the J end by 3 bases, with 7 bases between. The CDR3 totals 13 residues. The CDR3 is CATSRVGIYEQYF. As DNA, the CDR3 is TGTGCCACCAGCAGAGTCGGGATCTACGAGCAGTACTTC.

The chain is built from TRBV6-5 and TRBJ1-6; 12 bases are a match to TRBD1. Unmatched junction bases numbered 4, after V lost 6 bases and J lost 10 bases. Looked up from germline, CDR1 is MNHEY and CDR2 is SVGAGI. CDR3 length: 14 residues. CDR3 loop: CASSGTGGGSPLHF. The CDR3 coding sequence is TGTGCCAGCAGCGGGACAGGGGGCGGCTCACCCCTCCACTTT.

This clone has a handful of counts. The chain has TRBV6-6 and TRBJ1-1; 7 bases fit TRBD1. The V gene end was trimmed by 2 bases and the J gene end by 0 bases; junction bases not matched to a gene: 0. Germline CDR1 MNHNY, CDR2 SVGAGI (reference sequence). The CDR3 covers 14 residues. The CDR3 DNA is TGTGCCAGCAGTTACACAGGGGTGAACACTGAAGCTTTCTTT. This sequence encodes CASSYTGVNTEAFF.

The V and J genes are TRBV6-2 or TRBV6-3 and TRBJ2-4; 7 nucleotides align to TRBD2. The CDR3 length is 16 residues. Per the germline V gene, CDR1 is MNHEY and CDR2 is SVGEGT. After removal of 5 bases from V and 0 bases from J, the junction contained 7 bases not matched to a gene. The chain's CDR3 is CASSHQAGPAKNIQYF. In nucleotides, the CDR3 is TGTGCCAGCAGTCATCAAGCGGGGCCAGCCAAAAACATTCAGTACTTC.